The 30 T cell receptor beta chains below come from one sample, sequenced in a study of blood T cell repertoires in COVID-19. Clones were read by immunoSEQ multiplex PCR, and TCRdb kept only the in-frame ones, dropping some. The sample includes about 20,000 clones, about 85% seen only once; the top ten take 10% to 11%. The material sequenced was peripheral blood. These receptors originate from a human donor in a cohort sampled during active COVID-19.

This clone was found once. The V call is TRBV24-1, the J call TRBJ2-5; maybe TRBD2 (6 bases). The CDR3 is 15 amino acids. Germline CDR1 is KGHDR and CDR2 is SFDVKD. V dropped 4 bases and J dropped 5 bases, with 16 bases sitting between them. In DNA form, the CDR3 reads TGTGCCACCAGTGAGCCTCGGTTAGGAGGGGAGACCCAGTACTTC. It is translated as CATSEPRLGGETQYF.

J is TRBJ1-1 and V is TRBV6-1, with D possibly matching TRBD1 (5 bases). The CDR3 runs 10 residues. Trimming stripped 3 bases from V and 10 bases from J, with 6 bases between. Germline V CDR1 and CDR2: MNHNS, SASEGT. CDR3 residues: CASSDQGAFF. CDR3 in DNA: TGTGCCAGCAGTGACCAGGGAGCTTTCTTT.

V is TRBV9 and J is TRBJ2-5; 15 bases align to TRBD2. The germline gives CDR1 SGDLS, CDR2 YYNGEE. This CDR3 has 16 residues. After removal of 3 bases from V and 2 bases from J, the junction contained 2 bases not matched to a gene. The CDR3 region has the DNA TGTGCCAGCAGCGGGGGACTAGCGGGAGGTCAAGAGACCCAGTACTTC. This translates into CASSGGLAGGQETQYF.

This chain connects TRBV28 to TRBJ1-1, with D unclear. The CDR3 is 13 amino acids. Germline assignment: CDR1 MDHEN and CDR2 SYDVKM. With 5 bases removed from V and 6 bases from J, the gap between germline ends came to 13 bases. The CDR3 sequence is CASSPPLRAEAFF. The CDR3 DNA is TGTGCCAGCAGTCCCCCCCTGAGGGCTGAAGCTTTCTTT.

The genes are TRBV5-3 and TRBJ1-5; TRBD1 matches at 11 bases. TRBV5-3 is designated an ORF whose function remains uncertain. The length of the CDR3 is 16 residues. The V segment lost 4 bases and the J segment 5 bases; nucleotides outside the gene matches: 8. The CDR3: CARSNEDRGRYQPQHF. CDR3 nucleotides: TGTGCCAGAAGCAACGAGGACAGGGGGCGATATCAGCCCCAGCATTTT.

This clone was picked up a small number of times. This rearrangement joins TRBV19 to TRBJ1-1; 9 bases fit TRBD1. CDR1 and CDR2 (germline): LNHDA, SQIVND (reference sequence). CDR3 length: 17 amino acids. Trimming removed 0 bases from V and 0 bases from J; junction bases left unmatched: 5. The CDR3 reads CASSIDWDREMNTEAFF. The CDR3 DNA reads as TGTGCCAGTAGTATAGATTGGGACAGGGAGATGAACACTGAAGCTTTCTTT.

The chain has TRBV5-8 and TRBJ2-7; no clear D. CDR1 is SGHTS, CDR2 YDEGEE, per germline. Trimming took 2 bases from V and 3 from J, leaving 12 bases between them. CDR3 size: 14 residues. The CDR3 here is CASSLVARIYEQYF. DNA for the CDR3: TGTGCCAGCAGCTTAGTTGCGCGGATCTACGAGCAGTACTTC.

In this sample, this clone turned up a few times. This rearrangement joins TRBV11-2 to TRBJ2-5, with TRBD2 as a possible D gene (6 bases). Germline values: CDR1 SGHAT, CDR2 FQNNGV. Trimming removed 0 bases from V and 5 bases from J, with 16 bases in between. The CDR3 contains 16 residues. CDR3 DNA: TGTGCCAGCAGCTTAGACCACCCTTCCGCGGGGGAGACCCAGTACTTC. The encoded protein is CASSLDHPSAGETQYF.

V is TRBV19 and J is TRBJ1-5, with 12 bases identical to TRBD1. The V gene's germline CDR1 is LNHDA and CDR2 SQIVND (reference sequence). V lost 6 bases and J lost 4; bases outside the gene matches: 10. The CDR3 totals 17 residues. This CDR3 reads CASSNPGDRGRNQPQHF. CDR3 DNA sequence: TGTGCCAGTAGCAACCCCGGGGACAGGGGGCGGAATCAGCCCCAGCATTTT.

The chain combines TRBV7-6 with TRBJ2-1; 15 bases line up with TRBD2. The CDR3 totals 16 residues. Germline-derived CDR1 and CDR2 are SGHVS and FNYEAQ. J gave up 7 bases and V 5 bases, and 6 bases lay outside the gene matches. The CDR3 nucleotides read TGTGCCAGCAGCCCCAGAGGGACTAGCGGGGGGAATGAGCAGTTCTTC. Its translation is CASSPRGTSGGNEQFF. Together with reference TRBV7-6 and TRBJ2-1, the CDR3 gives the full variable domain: GAGVSQSPRYKVTKRGQDVALRCDPISGHVSLYWYRQALGQGPEFLTYFNYEAQQDKSGLPNDRFSAERPEGSISTLTIQRTEQRDSAMYRCASSPRGTSGGNEQFFGPGTRLTVL.

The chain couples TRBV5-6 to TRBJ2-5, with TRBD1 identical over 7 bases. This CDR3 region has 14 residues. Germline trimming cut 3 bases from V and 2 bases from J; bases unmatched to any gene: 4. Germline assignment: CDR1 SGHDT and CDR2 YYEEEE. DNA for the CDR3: TGTGCCAGCAGCTGGGGGACAGTGCAAGAGACCCAGTACTTC. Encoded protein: CASSWGTVQETQYF.

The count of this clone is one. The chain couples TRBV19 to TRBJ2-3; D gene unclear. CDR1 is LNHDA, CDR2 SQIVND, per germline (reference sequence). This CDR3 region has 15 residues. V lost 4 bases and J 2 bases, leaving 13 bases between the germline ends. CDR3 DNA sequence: TGTGCCAGTAGTACCCCATTGGAGACCACAGATACGCAGTATTTT. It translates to CASSTPLETTDTQYF.

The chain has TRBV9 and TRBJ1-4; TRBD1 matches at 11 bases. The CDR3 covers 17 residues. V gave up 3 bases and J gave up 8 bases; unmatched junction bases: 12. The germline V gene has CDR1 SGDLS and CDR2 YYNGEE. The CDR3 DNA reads TGTGCCAGCAGCGAGGGACCCTTGGGACAGGGGGGAGAAAAACTGTTTTTT. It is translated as CASSEGPLGQGGEKLFF.

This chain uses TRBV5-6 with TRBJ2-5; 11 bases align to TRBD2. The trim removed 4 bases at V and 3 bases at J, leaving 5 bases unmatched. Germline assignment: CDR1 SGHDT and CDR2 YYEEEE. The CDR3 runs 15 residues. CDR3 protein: CASSVAGLAEETQYF. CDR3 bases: TGTGCCAGCAGCGTGGCGGGACTAGCGGAAGAGACCCAGTACTTC.

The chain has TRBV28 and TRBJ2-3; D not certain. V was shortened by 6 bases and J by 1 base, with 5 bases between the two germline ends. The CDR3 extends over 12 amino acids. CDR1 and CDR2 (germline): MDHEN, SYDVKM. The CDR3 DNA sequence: TGTGCCAGCAGGAGAGGCACAGATACGCAGTATTTT. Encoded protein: CASRRGTDTQYF.

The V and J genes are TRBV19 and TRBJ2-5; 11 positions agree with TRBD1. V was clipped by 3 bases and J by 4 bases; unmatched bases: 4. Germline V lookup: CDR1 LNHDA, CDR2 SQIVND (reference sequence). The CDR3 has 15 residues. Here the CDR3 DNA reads TGTGCCAGTAGTATGGGACAGGGGGTTGGAGAGACCCAGTACTTC. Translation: CASSMGQGVGETQYF.

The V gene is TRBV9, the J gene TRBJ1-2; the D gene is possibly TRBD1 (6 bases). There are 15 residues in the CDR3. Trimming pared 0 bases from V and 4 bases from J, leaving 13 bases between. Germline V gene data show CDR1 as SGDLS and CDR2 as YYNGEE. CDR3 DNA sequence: TGTGCCAGCAGCGTAGCTCCAGGGGTGGTCTATGGCTACACCTTC. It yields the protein CASSVAPGVVYGYTF.

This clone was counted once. The CDR3 DNA is TGTGCCAGCTCACCCTCTGACAGGGAAGGAGGCTACACCTTC. Translated: CASSPSDREGGYTF. The chain couples TRBV18 to TRBJ1-2; TRBD1 matches 7 bases. J lost 8 bases, V lost 3 bases, and 9 bases had no gene match. Germline CDR1 is KGHSH and CDR2 is LQKENI. The CDR3 has 14 residues.

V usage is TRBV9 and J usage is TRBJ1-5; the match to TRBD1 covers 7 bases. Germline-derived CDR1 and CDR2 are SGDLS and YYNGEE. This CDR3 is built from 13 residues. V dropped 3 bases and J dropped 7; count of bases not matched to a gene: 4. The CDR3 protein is CASSATGEQPQHF. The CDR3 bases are TGTGCCAGCAGCGCTACAGGGGAGCAGCCCCAGCATTTT.

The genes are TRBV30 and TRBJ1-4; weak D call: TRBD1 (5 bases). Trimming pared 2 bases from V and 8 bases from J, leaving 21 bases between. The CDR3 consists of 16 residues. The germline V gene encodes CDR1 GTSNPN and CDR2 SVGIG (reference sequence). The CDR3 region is CAWSSNRQQSLEKLFF. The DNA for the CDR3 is TGTGCCTGGAGTTCCAACAGACAGCAATCCCTGGAAAAACTGTTTTTT.

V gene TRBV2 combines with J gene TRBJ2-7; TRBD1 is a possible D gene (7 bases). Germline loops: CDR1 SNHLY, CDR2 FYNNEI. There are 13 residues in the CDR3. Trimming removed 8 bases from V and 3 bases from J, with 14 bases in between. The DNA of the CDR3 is TGTGCCAGCGTAGGGCAGGGGGGCTACGAGCAGTACTTC. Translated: CASVGQGGYEQYF.

CDR3 region: CATSGLGPYEQYF. CDR3 sequence (DNA): TGTGCCACCTCCGGGTTGGGGCCCTACGAGCAGTACTTC. The rearrangement joins TRBV19 to TRBJ2-7, with D perhaps TRBD1 (5 bases). Deletions cut 10 bases from V and 2 bases from J, with 15 bases between. CDR1 is LNHDA, CDR2 SQIVND, per germline (reference sequence). This CDR3 is built from 13 residues.

The CDR3 region has the DNA TGCAGCGTTGGGACAGGGGGCGCGAGGAATGAGCAGTTCTTC. It encodes CSVGTGGARNEQFF. The chain uses TRBV29-1 and TRBJ2-1; 11 bases are shared with TRBD1. The CDR3 spans 14 residues. Germline-derived CDR1 and CDR2 are SQVTM and ANQGSEA. V lost 4 bases and J lost 7; bases outside the gene matches: 6.

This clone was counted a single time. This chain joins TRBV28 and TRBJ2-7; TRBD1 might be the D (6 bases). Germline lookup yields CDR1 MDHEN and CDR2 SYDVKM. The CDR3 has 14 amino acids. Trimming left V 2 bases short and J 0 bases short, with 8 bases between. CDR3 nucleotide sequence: TGTGCCAGCAGTTTAACAGGGTTCTCCTACGAGCAGTACTTC. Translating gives CASSLTGFSYEQYF.

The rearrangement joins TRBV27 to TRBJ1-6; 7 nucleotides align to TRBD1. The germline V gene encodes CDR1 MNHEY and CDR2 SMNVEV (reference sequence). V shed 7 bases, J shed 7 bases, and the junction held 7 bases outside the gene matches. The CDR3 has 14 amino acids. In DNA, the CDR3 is TGTGCCAGCATGAGGCAGGGGGGAAATTCACCCCTCCACTTT. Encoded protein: CASMRQGGNSPLHF.

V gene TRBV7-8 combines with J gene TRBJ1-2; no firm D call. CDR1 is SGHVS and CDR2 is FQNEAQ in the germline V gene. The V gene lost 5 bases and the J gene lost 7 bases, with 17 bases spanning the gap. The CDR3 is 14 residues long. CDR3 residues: CASSPPGTYRGYTF. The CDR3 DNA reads TGTGCCAGCAGCCCCCCAGGAACCTATCGTGGCTACACCTTC.

The CDR3 reads CSVAGQGWGYTF. The CDR3, as DNA: TGCAGCGTCGCCGGACAGGGCTGGGGCTACACCTTC. This sequence joins TRBV29-1 and TRBJ1-2; 8 positions match TRBD1. The V gene end was trimmed by 6 bases and the J gene end by 8 bases; junction bases not matched to a gene: 8. This CDR3 contains 12 residues. Germline V gives CDR1 SQVTM, CDR2 ANQGSEA.

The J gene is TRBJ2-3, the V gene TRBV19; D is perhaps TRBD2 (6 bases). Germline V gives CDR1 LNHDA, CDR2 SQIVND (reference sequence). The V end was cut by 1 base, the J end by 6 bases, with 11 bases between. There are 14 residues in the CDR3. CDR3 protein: CASSIANAGDTQYF. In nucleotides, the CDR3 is TGTGCCAGTAGTATAGCTAACGCGGGGGATACGCAGTATTTT.

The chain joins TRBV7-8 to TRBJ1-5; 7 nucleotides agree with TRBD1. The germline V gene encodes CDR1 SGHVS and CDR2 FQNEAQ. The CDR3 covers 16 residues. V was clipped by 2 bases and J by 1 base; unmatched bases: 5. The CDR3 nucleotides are TGTGCCAGCAGCTTACAGGGGGGCGGCAGCAATCAGCCCCAGCATTTT. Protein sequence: CASSLQGGGSNQPQHF.

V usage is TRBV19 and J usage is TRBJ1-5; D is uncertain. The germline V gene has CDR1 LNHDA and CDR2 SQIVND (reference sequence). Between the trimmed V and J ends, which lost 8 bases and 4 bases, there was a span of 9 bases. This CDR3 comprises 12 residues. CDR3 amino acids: CASQPLNQPQHF. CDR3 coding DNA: TGTGCCAGTCAACCTCTAAATCAGCCCCAGCATTTT.